One T cell receptor beta chain is described in this entry. These data come from a study of T-cell reconstitution after alpha-beta-depleted transplantation in children. The TCRbeta library incorporated unique molecular identifiers. MiXCR, applied by TCRdb to the PCR reads, yields one record per CDR3 protein. The sample has 170,000 or so distinct CDR3 sequences; about 6.4% are singletons. The length of the CDR3 is 16 residues. V gave up 7 bases and J gave up 5 bases; unmatched junction bases: 12. From germline, CDR1 is MNHNS and CDR2 SASEGT. J is TRBJ2-3 and V is TRBV6-1; 10 bases map to TRBD2. This receptor was identified in a human donor who donated a stem cell graft to a child with Wiskott-Aldrich syndrome. The input for sequencing was PBMCs from the stem cell graft donor, taken from the stem cell graft. CDR3 DNA sequence: TGTGCCAGCACCGCCCTTAGCGGGGGGACCATAGATACGCAGTATTTT. It translates to CASTALSGGTIDTQYF.